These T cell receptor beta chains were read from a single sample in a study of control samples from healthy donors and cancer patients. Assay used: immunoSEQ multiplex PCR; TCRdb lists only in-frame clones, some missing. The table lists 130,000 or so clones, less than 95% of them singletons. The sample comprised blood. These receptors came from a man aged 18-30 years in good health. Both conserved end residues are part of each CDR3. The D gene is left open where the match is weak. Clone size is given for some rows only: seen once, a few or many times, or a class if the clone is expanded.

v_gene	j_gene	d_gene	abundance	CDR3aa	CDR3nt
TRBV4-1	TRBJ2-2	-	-	CASSLTLGGNTGELFF	TGCGCCAGCAGCCTAACGCTCGGGGGGAACACCGGGGAGCTGTTTTTT
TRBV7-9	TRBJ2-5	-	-	CASSSPGETQYF	TGTGCCAGCAGCTCGCCTGGTGAGACCCAGTACTTC
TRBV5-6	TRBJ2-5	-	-	CASSSVEKTQYF	TGTGCCAGCAGCTCGGTTGAGAAGACCCAGTACTTC
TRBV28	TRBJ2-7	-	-	CASSGYGSEQYF	TGTGCCAGCAGTGGGTACGGGAGCGAGCAGTACTTC
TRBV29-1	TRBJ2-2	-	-	CSVSGAGEGELFF	TGCAGCGTTTCCGGGGCAGGCGAGGGGGAGCTGTTTTTT
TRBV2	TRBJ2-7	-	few	CASRGGSYEQYF	TGTGCCAGCAGAGGGGGTTCCTACGAGCAGTACTTC
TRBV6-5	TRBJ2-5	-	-	CASSRITSYQETQYF	TGTGCCAGCAGTCGGATAACTTCGTACCAAGAGACCCAGTACTTC
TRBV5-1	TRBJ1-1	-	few	CASSLRGNTEAFF	TGCGCCAGCAGCCTCCGAGGTAACACTGAAGCTTTCTTT
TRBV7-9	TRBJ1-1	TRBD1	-	CASSLGLDRGLWNTEAFF	TGTGCCAGCAGCTTAGGACTGGACAGGGGTTTATGGAACACTGAAGCTTTCTTT
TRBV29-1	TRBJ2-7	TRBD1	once	CSGRPGTGRCEQYF	TGCAGCGGCCGACCCGGGACAGGGCGCTGCGAGCAGTACTTC
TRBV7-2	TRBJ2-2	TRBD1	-	CASSPGTGANTGELFF	TGTGCCAGCAGCCCAGGGACAGGGGCGAACACCGGGGAGCTGTTTTTT
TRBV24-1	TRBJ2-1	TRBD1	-	CATSDLRDRDPNEQFF	TGTGCCACCAGTGATCTCCGGGACAGGGATCCCAATGAGCAGTTCTTC
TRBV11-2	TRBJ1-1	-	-	CASSLKRYNTEAFF	TGTGCCAGCAGCTTAAAGAGATATAACACTGAAGCTTTCTTT
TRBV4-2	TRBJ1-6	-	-	CASSQLDSIWNSPLHF	TGTGCCAGCAGCCAGTTAGACAGTATATGGAATTCACCCCTCCACTTT
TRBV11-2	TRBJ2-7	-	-	CASSLASREQYF	TGTGCCAGCAGCTTAGCTTCGAGGGAGCAGTACTTC
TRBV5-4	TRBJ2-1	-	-	CASNPDSNNEQFF	TGTGCCAGCAACCCGGACAGTAACAATGAGCAGTTCTTC
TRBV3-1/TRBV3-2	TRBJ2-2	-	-	CASSPLGISAGFSGGELFF	TGTGCCAGCAGCCCATTAGGCATCTCCGCGGGGTTCAGCGGCGGGGAGCTGTTTTTT
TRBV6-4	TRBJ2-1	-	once	CASSVLVNNEQFF	TGTGCCAGCAGTGTCCTAGTGAACAATGAGCAGTTCTTC
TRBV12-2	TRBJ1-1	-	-	CASRPRPKAFF	TGTGCAAGTCGCCCCCGTCCAAAAGCTTTCTTT
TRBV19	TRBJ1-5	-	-	CASSRSQGGIGPQHF	TGTGCCAGTAGTCGGTCCCAGGGAGGGATAGGGCCCCAGCATTTT
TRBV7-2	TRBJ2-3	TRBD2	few	CASRPGLAGDTQYF	TGTGCCAGCAGACCAGGACTAGCGGGTGATACGCAGTATTTT
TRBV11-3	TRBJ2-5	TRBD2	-	CASSLGLGQETQYF	TGTGCCAGCAGCCTGGGACTAGGCCAGGAGACCCAGTACTTC
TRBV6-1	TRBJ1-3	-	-	CASSEDGGDSGNTIYF	TGTGCCAGCAGTGAAGACGGGGGAGACTCTGGAAACACCATATATTTT
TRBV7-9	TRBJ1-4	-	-	CASSRATGAINEKLFF	TGTGCCAGCAGCCGAGCCACCGGGGCGATTAATGAAAAACTGTTTTTT
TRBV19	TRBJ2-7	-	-	CASSTPKQGSGYEQYF	TGTGCCAGTAGTACGCCGAAACAGGGATCAGGCTACGAGCAGTACTTC
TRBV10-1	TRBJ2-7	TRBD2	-	CASSDTIGLAGFSYEQYF	TGCGCCAGCAGTGACACAATCGGACTAGCGGGGTTCTCCTACGAGCAGTACTTC
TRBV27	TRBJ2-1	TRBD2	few	CASSMGLAGAREQFF	TGTGCCAGCAGTATGGGACTAGCGGGGGCGCGGGAGCAGTTCTTC
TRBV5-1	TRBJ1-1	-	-	CASSLGGGGTEAFF	TGCGCCAGCAGCTTGGGTGGGGGTGGCACTGAAGCTTTCTTT
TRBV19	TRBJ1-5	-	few	CASSTYQSYPGQPQHF	TGTGCCAGTAGTACTTACCAAAGTTACCCGGGTCAGCCCCAGCATTTT
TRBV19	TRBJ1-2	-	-	CASSIGSNYGYTF	TGTGCCAGTAGTATAGGGAGTAACTATGGCTACACCTTC
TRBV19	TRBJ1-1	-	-	CASSPWTESNTEAFF	TGTGCCAGTAGCCCCTGGACGGAGTCGAACACTGAAGCTTTCTTT
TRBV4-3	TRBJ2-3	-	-	CASSQEIMVQTQYF	TGCGCCAGCAGCCAAGAAATAATGGTGCAGACGCAGTATTTT
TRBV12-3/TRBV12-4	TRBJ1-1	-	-	CASSLDGNTEAFF	TGTGCCAGCAGTTTAGACGGGAACACTGAAGCTTTCTTT
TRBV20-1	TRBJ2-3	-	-	CSASGEGTDTQYF	TGCAGTGCGAGTGGGGAGGGCACAGATACGCAGTATTTT
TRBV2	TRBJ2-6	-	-	CASSTLSGANVLTF	TGTGCCAGCTCCACATTGTCTGGGGCCAACGTCCTGACTTTC
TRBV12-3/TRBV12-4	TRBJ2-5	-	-	CASRPPSQETQYF	TGTGCCAGCCGCCCCCCGAGCCAAGAGACCCAGTACTTC
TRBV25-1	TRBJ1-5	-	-	CASSEYPPGDGYNQPQHF	TGTGCCAGCAGTGAATATCCCCCCGGGGACGGCTACAATCAGCCCCAGCATTTT
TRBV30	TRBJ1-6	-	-	CAWSVQRQSIPLHF	TGTGCCTGGAGTGTACAGAGACAGTCCATACCCCTCCACTTT
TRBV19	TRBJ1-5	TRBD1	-	CASTPTGNSYQPQHF	TGTGCCAGTACCCCGACAGGGAATAGCTATCAGCCCCAGCATTTT
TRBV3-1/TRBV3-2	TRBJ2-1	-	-	CASRAGLNAYNEQFF	TGTGCCAGCAGGGCGGGACTCAACGCCTACAATGAGCAGTTCTTC
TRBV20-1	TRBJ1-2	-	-	CSAQDAYGYTF	TGCAGTGCCCAGGACGCCTATGGCTACACCTTC
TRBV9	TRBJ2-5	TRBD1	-	CASSPPPGTDQETQYF	TGTGCCAGCAGCCCCCCGCCCGGGACAGACCAAGAGACCCAGTACTTC
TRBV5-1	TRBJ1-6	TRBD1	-	CASSNTGTGKFSPLHF	TGCGCCAGCAGCAATACCGGGACAGGGAAATTTTCACCCCTCCACTTT
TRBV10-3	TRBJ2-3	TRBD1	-	CATEPGQGSDTQYF	TGTGCCACTGAACCGGGACAGGGTTCAGATACGCAGTATTTT
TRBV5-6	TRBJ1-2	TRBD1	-	CASSLDRGSYTF	TGTGCCAGCAGCTTAGACAGGGGGTCCTACACCTTC
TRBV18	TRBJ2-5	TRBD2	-	CASSPRSGGAEETQYF	TGTGCCAGCTCACCAAGAAGCGGGGGGGCGGAAGAGACCCAGTACTTC
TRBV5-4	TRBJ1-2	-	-	CASSLEGWGYTF	TGTGCCAGCAGCTTGGAGGGGTGGGGCTACACCTTC
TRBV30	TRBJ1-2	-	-	CAWSVGRYGYTF	TGTGCCTGGAGTGTGGGACGCTATGGCTACACCTTC
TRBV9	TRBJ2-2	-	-	CASSVNSWGLQNTGELFF	TGTGCCAGCAGCGTAAATAGTTGGGGGCTCCAGAACACCGGGGAGCTGTTTTTT
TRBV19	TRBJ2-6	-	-	CASSGAAAEGANVLTF	TGTGCCAGTAGTGGGGCGGCGGCTGAAGGGGCCAACGTCCTGACTTTC
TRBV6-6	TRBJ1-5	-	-	CASTKGWDDNQPQHF	TGTGCCAGCACCAAGGGGTGGGATGACAATCAGCCCCAGCATTTT
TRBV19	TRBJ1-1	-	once	CASSISRNTEAFF	TGTGCCAGTAGTATATCCAGGAACACTGAAGCTTTCTTT
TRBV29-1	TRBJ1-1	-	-	CSARHTNTEAFF	TGCAGCGCTCGCCACACGAACACTGAAGCTTTCTTT
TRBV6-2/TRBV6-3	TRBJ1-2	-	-	CASSPSEANGYTF	TGTGCCAGCAGTCCCTCGGAAGCAAATGGCTACACCTTC
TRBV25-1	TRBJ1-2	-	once	CASSAPTLPSYTF	TGTGCCAGCAGTGCTCCTACCTTACCAAGCTACACCTTC
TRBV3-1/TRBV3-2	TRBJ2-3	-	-	CASSLRLVGPTDTQYF	TGTGCCAGCAGCCTGCGACTAGTAGGACCCACAGATACGCAGTATTTT